This T cell receptor (beta chain) came from a study of T cell responses to AZD1222 COVID-19 vaccine. Study summary: Second-dose recipients at about 4 or about 12 weeks were treated as one pooled group. Study-level points and caveats: At study baseline, merely a handful of AZD1222 recipients were seropositive. Epitopes outside B.1.351 and B.1.1.7 mutated regions reportedly drew nearly half of spike TCRs.

Clones were read by immunoSEQ multiplex PCR, and TCRdb kept only the in-frame ones, dropping some. The table shows 80,000 to 130,000 clones, with more than 75% occurring only once. This clone was found once. Antigen: not known. Sequencing was performed on peripheral blood, taken on day 0 of AZD1222 vaccination. This TCR came from an adult in good health.

DNA of the CDR3: TGTGCCAGCAGCTTGAGGCCCGGAGAGACCCAGTACTTC. Residues: CASSLRPGETQYF. This rearrangement joins TRBV5-4 to TRBJ2-5; D call uncertain. The V end was cut by 1 base, the J end by 4 bases, with 8 bases between. The CDR3 is 13 amino acids. From germline, CDR1 is SGHNT and CDR2 YYREEE (reference sequence).